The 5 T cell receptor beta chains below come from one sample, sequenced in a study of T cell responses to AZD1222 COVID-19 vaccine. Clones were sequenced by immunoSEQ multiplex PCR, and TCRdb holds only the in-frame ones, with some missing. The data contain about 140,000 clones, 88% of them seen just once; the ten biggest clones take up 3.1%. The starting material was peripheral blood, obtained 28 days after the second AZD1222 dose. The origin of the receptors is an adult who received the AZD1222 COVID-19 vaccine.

The CDR3 nucleotides are TGTGCCAGTAGCGTGCAGGGGTCCTATGGCTACACCTTC. The encoded protein is CASSVQGSYGYTF. The V call is TRBV19, the J call TRBJ1-2; a possible D gene is TRBD1 (6 bases). This CDR3 is 13 amino acids long. Trimming shortened V by 6 bases and J by 4 bases, and 12 bases separated the two germline ends. Germline values: CDR1 LNHDA, CDR2 SQIVND (reference sequence).

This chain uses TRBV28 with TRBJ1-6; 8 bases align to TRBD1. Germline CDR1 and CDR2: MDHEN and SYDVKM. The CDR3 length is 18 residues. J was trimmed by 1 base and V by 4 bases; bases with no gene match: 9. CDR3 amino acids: CASSSPGQVGSYNSPLHF. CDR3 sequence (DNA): TGTGCCAGCAGTTCCCCGGGACAGGTGGGATCCTATAATTCACCCCTCCACTTT.

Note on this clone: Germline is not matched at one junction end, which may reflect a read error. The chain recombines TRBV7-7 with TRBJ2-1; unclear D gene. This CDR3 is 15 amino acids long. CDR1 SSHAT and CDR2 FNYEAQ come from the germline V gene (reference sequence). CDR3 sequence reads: CASSPGLGGLNEQFF. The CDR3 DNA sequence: TGTGCTAGCAGCCCGGGCCTCGGTGGCCTCAATGAGCAGTTCTTC. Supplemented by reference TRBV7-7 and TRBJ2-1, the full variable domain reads GAGVSQSPRYKVTKRGQDVTLRCDPISSHATLYWYQQALGQGPEFLTYFNYEAQPDKSGLPSDRFSAERPEGSISTLTIQRTEQRDSAMYRCASSPGLGGLNEQFFGPGTRLTVL.

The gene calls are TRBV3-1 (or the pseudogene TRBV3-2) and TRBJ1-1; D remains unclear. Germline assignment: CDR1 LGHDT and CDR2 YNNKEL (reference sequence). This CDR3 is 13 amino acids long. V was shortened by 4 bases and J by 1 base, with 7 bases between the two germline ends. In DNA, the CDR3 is TGTGCCAGCAGCCCCGCGTGGAACACTGAAGCTTTCTTT. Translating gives CASSPAWNTEAFF.

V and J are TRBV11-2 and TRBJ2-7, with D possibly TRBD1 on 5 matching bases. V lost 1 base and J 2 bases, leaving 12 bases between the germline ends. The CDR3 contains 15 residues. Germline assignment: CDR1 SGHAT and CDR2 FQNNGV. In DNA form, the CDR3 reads TGTGCCAGCAGCTTAGGACCGACAGCCGCCTACGAGCAGTACTTC. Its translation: CASSLGPTAAYEQYF.